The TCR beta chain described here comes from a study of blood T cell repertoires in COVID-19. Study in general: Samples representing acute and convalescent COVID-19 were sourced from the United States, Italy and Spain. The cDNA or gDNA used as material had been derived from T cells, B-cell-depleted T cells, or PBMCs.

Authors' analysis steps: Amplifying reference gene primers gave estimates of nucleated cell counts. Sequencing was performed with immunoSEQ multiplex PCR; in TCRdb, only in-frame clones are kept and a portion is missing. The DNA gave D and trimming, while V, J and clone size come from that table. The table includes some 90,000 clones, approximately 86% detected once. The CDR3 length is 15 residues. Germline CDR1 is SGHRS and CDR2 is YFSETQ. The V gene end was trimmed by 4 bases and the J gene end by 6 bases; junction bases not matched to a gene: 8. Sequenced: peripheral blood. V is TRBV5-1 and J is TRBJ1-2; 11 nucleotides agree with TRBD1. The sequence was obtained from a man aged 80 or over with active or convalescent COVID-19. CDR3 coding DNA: TGCGCCAGCAGCCGCTCCGGACAGGGGGCAGATGGCTACACCTTC. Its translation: CASSRSGQGADGYTF.